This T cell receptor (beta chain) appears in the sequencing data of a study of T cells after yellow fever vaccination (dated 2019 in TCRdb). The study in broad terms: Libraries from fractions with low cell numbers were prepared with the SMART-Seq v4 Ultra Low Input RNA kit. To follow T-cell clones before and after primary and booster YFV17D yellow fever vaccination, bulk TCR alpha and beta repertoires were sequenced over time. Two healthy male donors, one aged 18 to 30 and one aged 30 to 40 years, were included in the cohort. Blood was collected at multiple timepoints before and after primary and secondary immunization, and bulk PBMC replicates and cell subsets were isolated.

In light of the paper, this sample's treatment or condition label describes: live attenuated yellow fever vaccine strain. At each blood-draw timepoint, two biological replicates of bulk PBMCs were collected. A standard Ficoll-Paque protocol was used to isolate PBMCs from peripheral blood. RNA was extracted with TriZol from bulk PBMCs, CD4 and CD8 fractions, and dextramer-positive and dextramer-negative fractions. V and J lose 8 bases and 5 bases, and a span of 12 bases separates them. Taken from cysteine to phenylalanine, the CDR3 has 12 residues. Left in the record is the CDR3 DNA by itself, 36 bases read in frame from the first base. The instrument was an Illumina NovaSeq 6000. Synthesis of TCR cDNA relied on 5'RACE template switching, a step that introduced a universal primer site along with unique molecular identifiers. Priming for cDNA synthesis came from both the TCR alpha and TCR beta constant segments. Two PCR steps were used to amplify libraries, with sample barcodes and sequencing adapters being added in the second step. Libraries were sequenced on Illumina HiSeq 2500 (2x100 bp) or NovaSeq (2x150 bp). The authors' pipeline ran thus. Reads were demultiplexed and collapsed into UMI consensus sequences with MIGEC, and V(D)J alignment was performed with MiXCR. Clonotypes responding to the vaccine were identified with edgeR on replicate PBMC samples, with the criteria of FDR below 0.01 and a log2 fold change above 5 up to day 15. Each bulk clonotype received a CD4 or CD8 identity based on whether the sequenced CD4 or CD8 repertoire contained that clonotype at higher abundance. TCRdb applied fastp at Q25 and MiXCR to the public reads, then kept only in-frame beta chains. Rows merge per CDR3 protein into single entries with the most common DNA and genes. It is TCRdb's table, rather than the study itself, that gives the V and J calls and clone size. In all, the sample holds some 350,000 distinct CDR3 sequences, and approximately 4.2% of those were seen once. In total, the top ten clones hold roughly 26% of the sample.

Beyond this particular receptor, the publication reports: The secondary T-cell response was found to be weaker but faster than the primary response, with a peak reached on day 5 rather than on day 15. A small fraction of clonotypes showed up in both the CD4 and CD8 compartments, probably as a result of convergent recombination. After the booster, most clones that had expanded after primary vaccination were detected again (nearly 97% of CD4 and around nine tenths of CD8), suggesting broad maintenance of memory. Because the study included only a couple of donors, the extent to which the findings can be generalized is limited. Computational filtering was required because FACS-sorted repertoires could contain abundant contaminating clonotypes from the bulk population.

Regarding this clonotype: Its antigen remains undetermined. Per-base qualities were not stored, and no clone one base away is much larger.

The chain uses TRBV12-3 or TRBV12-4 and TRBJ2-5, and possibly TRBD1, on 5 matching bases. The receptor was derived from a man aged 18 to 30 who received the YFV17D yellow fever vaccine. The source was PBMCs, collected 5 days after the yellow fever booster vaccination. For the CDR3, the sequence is CASLRDGETQYF. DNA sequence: TGTGCCAGCCTCAGGGATGGGGAGACCCAGTACTTC.